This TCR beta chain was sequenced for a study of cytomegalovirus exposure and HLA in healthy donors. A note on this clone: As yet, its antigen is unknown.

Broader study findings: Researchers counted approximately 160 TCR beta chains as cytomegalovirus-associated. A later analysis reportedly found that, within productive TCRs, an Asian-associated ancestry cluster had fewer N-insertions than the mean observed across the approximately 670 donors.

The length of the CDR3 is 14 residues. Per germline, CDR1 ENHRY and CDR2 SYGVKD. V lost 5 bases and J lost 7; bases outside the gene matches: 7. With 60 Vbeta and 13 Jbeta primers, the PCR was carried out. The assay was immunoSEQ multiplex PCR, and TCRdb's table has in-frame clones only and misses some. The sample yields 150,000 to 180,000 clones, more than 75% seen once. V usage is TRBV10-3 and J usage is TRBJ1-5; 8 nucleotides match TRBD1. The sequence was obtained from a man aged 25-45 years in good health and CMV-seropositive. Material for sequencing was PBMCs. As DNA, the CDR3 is TGTGCCATCAGTCCACAGGGACAGGACCAGCCCCAGCATTTT. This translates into CAISPQGQDQPQHF.